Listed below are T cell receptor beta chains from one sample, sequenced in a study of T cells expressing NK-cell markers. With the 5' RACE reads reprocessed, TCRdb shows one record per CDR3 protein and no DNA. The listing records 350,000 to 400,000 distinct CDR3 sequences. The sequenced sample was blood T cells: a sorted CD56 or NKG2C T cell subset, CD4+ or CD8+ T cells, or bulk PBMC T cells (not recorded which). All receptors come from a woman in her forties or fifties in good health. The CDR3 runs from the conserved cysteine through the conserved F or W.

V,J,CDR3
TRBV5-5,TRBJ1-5,CASSPSDRASNQPQHF
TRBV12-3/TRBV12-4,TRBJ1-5,CASSSRDLSNQPQHF
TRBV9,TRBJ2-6,CASSVTGGPGANVLTF
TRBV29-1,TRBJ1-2,CSAIASPGQGSGYTF
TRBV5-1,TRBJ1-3,CASSPNGHLDRISGNTIYF
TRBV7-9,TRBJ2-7,CASSLAGSNEQYF
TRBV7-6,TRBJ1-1,CASSLSRAGGRNTEAFF
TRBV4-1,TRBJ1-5,CASSQEAQGGRINQPQHF
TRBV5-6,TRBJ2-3,CASSGWTGFRADTQYF
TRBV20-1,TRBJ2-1,CSARVRSGRAFNEQFF
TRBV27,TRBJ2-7,CASAPSPSYEQYF
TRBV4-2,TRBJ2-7,CASSQAWSEQYF
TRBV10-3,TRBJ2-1,CAILAAENNEQFF
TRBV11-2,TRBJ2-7,CASSRPGAPYEQYF
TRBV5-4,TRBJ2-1,CASSSAGEGHEQFF
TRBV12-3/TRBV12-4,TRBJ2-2,CASSPMGLAGGMNTGELFF
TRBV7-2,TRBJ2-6,CASSSTGGSGANVLTF
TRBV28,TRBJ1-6,CASSLLGDNSPLHF
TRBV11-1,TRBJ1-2,CASSLRTANYGYTF
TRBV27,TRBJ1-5,CASMDRSIGDQPQHF
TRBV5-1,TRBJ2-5,CASSLTTTQETQYF
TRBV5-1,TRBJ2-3,CASSPERRDTQYF
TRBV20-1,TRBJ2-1,CSATPTFGPSSYNEQFF
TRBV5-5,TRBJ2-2,CASSLDFYTGELFF
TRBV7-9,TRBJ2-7,CASSPARETSYEQYF
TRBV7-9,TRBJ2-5,CATRRTSGRGQETQYF
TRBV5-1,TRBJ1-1,CASSSEREAFF
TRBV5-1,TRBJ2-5,CASSLTVGETQYF
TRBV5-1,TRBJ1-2,CASSLSLVNYGYTF
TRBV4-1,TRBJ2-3,CASSLSGRAEAQYF
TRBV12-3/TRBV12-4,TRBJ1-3,CASSLGGLLDTIYF
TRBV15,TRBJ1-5,CATSTDRGRNQPQHF
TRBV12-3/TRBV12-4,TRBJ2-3,CASSFKGGRDTQYF
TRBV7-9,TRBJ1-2,CASSHSGDGYTF
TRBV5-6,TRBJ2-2,CASSSTQLNTGELFF
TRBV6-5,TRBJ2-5,CASSYTGTQYF
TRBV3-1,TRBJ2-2,CASSQDLGVDTGELFF
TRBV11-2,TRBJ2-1,CASSLVGAGSSHEQFF
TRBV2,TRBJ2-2,CASSVDGSNTGELFF
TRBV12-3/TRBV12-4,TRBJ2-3,CASSPLSGRAQRGDTQYF
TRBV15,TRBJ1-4,CATSRGQGIEKLFF
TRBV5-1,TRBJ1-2,CASSLEEQGYTF
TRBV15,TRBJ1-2,CATSPRQNRFNYGYTF
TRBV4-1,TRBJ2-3,CASSQAFALAGVAQYF
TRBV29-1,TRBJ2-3,CSAETSGSFTDTQYF